This TCR beta chain was profiled in a study of T cells expressing NK-cell markers (dated by TCRdb to about 2020). With regard to the full study: Three sorted T-cell subsets (CD3+CD56+NKG2C+, CD3+CD56+NKG2C- and CD3+CD56-NKG2C+) from under ten donors had their TCR beta-chain repertoires profiled. Among the eight sequenced donors, only one was HCMV-seronegative, while the other seven were HCMV-seropositive. Illumina HiSeq 2000/2500, MiSeq or NextSeq was used to sequence libraries as 2 x 150 bp reads. Randomly selected healthy volunteers, three men and five women, were used as the eight sequenced donors.

The CDR3 runs 16 amino acids, cysteine and phenylalanine included. No DNA sequence is on record. For CDR1 and CDR2, the germline V gene (reference sequence) lists SGHKS and YYEKEE. A commercial ELISA kit detecting HCMV-specific IgG in serum was used to determine HCMV serostatus. Ficoll density gradient centrifugation was used to isolate peripheral blood mononuclear cells from blood. About this clonotype itself: What this receptor recognizes is not known.

The study at large found these results: It remained unclear whether the expanded NKG2C-expressing T cell clones were specific for HCMV antigens. Those dominant clonotypes were again the most abundant among CD3+CD56-NKG2C+ cells in a few donors, at about 25-60.1%. For over five donors, the dominant CD3+CD56+NKG2C+ clonotypes were among the top 10 CD8+ clonotypes and accounted for roughly 1.0-8% of CD8+ T cells.

The listed sequencing device is Illumina HiSeq 2000. 5'RACE template switching, by which a universal primer site and unique molecular identifiers were added, was used to make TCR beta cDNA libraries. cDNA synthesis was primed from the TCR beta constant segment, followed by two successive PCR amplification steps. In the authors' own workflow: MIGEC was used to demultiplex reads and group reads by UMI, and MiTCR was used to assemble and quantify clonotypes. To remove erroneous sequences, TCR cDNA sequences were retained only when supported by two or more reads. The tcR package was used for downstream repertoire analysis, and clonotypes were matched between fractions using CDR3 nucleotide sequence together with V segment. VDJmatch was used to annotate antigen specificity against VDJdb, with one amino acid substitution in CDR3 permitted. After the reads were reprocessed by TCRdb, one entry was made per CDR3 protein sequence, with no DNA. TCRdb, not the authors, supplied the V and J calls. The sample table gives 500,000 to 700,000 distinct CDR3 sequences. The ten most abundant clones make up approximately 4% of the sample.

The clonotype comes from a man aged 18 to 29 in good health. Donor details come from another sample of the same person, matched by shared clones. Sequencing was performed on blood T cells: a sorted CD56 or NKG2C T cell subset, CD4+ or CD8+ T cells, or bulk PBMC T cells (not recorded which). The V and J segments used are TRBV5-5 and TRBJ1-2. The CDR3 in this case is CASSLDDGVVGYGYTF. The CDR3 plus the reference TRBV5-5 and TRBJ1-2 genes for the other parts give the full variable domain: DAGVTQSPTHLIKTRGQQVTLRCSPISGHKSVSWYQQVLGQGPQFIFQYYEKEERGRGNFPDRFSARQFPNYSSELNVNALLLGDSALYLCASSLDDGVVGYGYTFGSGTRLTVV.